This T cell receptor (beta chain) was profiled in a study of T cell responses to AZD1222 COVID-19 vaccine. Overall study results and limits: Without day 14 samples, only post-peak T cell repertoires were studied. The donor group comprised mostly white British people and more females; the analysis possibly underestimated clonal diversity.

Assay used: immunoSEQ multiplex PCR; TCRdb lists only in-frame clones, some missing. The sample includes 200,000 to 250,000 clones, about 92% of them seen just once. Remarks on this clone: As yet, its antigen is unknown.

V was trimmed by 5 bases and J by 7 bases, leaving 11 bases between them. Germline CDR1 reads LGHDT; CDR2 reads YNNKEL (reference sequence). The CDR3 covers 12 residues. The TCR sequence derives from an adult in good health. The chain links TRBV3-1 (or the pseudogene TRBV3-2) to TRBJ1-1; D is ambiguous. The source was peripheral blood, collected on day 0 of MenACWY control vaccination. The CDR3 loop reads CASSVGPYEAFF. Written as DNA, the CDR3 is TGTGCCAGCAGCGTCGGACCGTATGAAGCTTTCTTT.